This T cell receptor beta chain was retrieved from a study of cytomegalovirus exposure and HLA in healthy donors. In regard to this clone: What it binds is not known.

Study-level results: Three CMV-associated chains proved CMV antigen-specific in vitro. Many donors shared some public TCRs, even though most TCR sequences were rare.

The repertoire was sequenced with immunoSEQ multiplex PCR; TCRdb's copy has only in-frame clones and lacks some. The sample contains under 200,000 clones, nearly 90% of which appear only once. This CDR3 spans 15 amino acids. V shed 1 base and J shed 2 bases, with 8 bases lying between them. Per the germline V gene, CDR1 is MDHEN and CDR2 is SYDVKM. This TCR was sampled from a young woman in good health and CMV-seropositive. The specimen sequenced was PBMCs. V usage is TRBV28 and J usage is TRBJ2-2; maybe TRBD2 (6 bases). CDR3: CASSLLAGNTGELFF. In DNA form, the CDR3 reads TGTGCCAGCAGTTTATTGGCGGGAAACACCGGGGAGCTGTTTTTT.